Listed below are T cell receptor beta chains from one sample, sequenced in a study of PD-1 blockade in classical Hodgkin lymphoma. The method was immunoSEQ multiplex PCR; TCRdb's version includes in-frame clones alone and lacks a portion of them. The data show roughly 90,000 clones, 81% seen once. The sample consisted of peripheral blood mononuclear cells (PBMCs), taken before the second cycle of nivolumab. The receptors shown here come from a human donor with classical Hodgkin lymphoma. CDR3s include the opening cysteine and the closing phenylalanine or tryptophan. The D gene is left open where the match is weak. Size is omitted from some rows. Given values are once, few, many or a class for expanded clones.

>once|TRBJ1-1|TRBV10-3|NA
TGTGCCATCAGCCCCCCGGGCGGAGGGGGGGGCGCTGAAGCTTTCTTT
CAISPPGGGGGAEAFF
>NA|TRBJ2-3|TRBV30|NA
TGTGCCTGGGTGAAAAGCGGGAGCACAGATACGCAGTATTTT
CAWVKSGSTDTQYF
>NA|TRBJ2-5|TRBV9|TRBD1
TGTGCCAGCAGCATCGGACAGGGTTTGGGAGAGACCCAGTACTTC
CASSIGQGLGETQYF
>NA|TRBJ2-2|TRBV6-6|NA
TGTGCCAGCAGCCGAGCCGGCGGGGAGCTGTTTTTT
CASSRAGGELFF
>NA|TRBJ2-1|TRBV7-2|TRBD2
TGTGCCAGCAGCTTAGCGGCTTCTAGCGGGAGGCATCGCGCCTACAATGAGCAGTTCTTC
CASSLAASSGRHRAYNEQFF
>NA|TRBJ2-7|TRBV28|TRBD2
TGTGCCAGCAGTTCCATTGGGTCTAGCGGGAACCTCTACGAGCAGTACTTC
CASSSIGSSGNLYEQYF
>NA|TRBJ1-3|TRBV5-1|NA
TGCGCCAGCAGCTTGTTCTCACAGGATGGAAACACCATATATTTT
CASSLFSQDGNTIYF
>NA|TRBJ2-1|TRBV9|NA
TGTGCCAGCAGCGTAGGAGGAGGAGGGGGGGTTGAGCAGTTCTTC
CASSVGGGGGVEQFF
>NA|TRBJ1-1|TRBV5-1|NA
TGCGCCAGCAGCCGAGCAGGGGTCATGAACACTGAAGCTTTCTTT
CASSRAGVMNTEAFF
>NA|TRBJ1-2|TRBV30|TRBD1
TGTGCCTGGAGTAGGGACAGGCAACCCTATGGCTACACCTTC
CAWSRDRQPYGYTF
>NA|TRBJ2-7|TRBV5-4|NA
TGTGCCAGCAGCTTGGCGGAAGGGCTCCGCTACGAGCAGTACTTC
CASSLAEGLRYEQYF
>NA|TRBJ2-3|TRBV5-4|TRBD1
TGTGCCAGCACCCAGACAGGGGGCGGCACAGATACGCAGTATTTT
CASTQTGGGTDTQYF
>NA|TRBJ2-7|TRBV13|TRBD1
TGTGCCAGCAGCCGAACCGTTGGGACAGTTGCCGAGCAGTACTTC
CASSRTVGTVAEQYF
>NA|TRBJ1-2|TRBV28|NA
TGTGCCAGCAGTTCACCCGGGGCAGGCTCCTTCTATGGCTACACCTTC
CASSSPGAGSFYGYTF
>NA|TRBJ2-3|TRBV9|NA
TGTGCCAGCAGCAGGACAGATACGCAGTATTTT
CASSRTDTQYF
>NA|TRBJ2-3|TRBV7-2|TRBD2
TGTGCCAGCAGCTACAAAACGAGCGGGGGTCCTAGCACAGATACGCAGTATTTT
CASSYKTSGGPSTDTQYF
>once|TRBJ2-5|TRBV30|NA
TGTGCCTGGAGTGTAAAGGGTTTGAGAGAGACCCAGTACTTC
CAWSVKGLRETQYF
>few|TRBJ2-1|TRBV25-1|NA
TGTGCCAGCAGTGATCCCAGGGGCCTAAACAATGAGCAGTTCTTC
CASSDPRGLNNEQFF
>NA|TRBJ2-3|TRBV7-9|TRBD1
TGTGCCAGCAGCTTAGTTGGGACAGGGGGATCAGATACGCAGTATTTT
CASSLVGTGGSDTQYF
>NA|TRBJ2-2|TRBV30|NA
TGTGCCTGGAGGGGGGTAAAGGGGCCGTCCGGGGAGCTGTTTTTT
CAWRGVKGPSGELFF
>NA|TRBJ2-5|TRBV2|TRBD2
TGTGCCAGCAGTGATATAATACTAGCGGGAGATCCAGAGACCCAGTACTTC
CASSDIILAGDPETQYF
>NA|TRBJ2-7|TRBV5-1|TRBD1
TGCGCCAGCAGCGCTGAGACAGGGAATTTTTACGAGCAGTACTTC
CASSAETGNFYEQYF
>NA|TRBJ2-1|TRBV7-6|TRBD2
TGTGCCAGCAGCTTAGTAGCTAGCGGGACGGGGGCTGAGCAGTTCTTC
CASSLVASGTGAEQFF
>NA|TRBJ2-5|TRBV5-1|TRBD1
TGCGCCAGCAAGACAGGGATTCAAGAGACCCAGTACTTC
CASKTGIQETQYF